This T cell receptor beta chain emerged from a study of identical twins. TCRdb re-called the 5' RACE reads with MiXCR, one entry per CDR3 protein. Found here are around 1.7 million distinct CDR3 sequences, around a third of them singletons; the top ten hold more than 0.25%. The CDR3 has 16 residues. Germline V gene sequence: CDR1 MNHEY, CDR2 SMNVEV (reference sequence). V lost 6 bases and J lost 6, with 22 bases in between. Sequencing used cord blood. This sequence originates from a newborn girl in good health. The rearrangement links TRBV27 to TRBJ2-3, with D maybe TRBD2 (6 bases). CDR3 region: CASRRYGPGVRDTQYF. The CDR3 DNA sequence: TGTGCCAGCAGGCGTTACGGTCCGGGAGTGAGGGATACGCAGTATTTT.